These 6 T cell receptor beta chains were all obtained from the same sample, sequenced in a study of tissue T cells after allogeneic stem cell transplantation. Assay used: immunoSEQ multiplex PCR; TCRdb lists only in-frame clones, some missing. The sample lists over 7,000 clones; approximately 50% were seen once. Specified time point: mouse harvest day 7 after allogeneic transplant. Mouse grafts combined 10^7 T-cell-depleted bone marrow cells with 10^6 splenic CD5+ T cells. The sequenced sample was gut tissue. The receptors stem from a female BALB/c mouse given C57BL/6 T cells with graft-versus-host disease after an allogeneic hematopoietic cell transplant.

A few counts support this clone. These gene names are mouse names. Read sequence stops 1 residue before the CDR3 end, and the germline J gene provides the missing end. This chain uses TRBV12-2 with TRBJ2-1; 11 positions match TRBD2. The trim removed 0 bases at V and 3 bases at J, leaving 3 bases unmatched. Germline CDR1 SGHLS, CDR2 HYDKME. The CDR3 loop spans 16 amino acids. The CDR3 is CASSLEGLGVYAEQFF. The covered CDR3 bases are TGTGCCAGCTCTCTCGAGGGACTGGGGGTCTATGCTGAGCAGTTC.

This clone has a handful of counts. The gene symbols are mouse symbols. The sequence runs out 1 residue before the end of the CDR3; the remainder is reconstructed from the germline J gene. The chain is built from TRBV26 and TRBJ2-7, with 10 positions matching TRBD1. The CDR3 has 13 residues. The junction had 3 bases not matched to a gene; V was cut back by 6 bases and J by 4 bases. Per the germline V gene, CDR1 is KGHPV and CDR2 is FQNQEV (reference sequence). CDR3 amino acids: CASRPGQGYEQYF. The part of the CDR3 DNA that was read is TGTGCCAGCAGGCCGGGACAGGGGTATGAACAGTAC.

This clone was observed a few times. All gene names here are mouse names. The DNA read from the CDR3 is TGTGCAAGCAGCTTTGACAGGGGGTGGGAACAGTAC. Its protein product is CASSFDRGWEQY. The full CDR3 protein reads CASSFDRGWEQYF. The J gene is TRBJ2-7, the V gene TRBV16; 9 bases fit TRBD1. Read sequence stops 1 residue before the CDR3 end, and the germline J gene provides the missing end. The CDR3 consists of 13 residues. Per germline, CDR1 SGHSA and CDR2 FRNQAP. With V trimmed by 3 bases and J by 7 bases, 4 bases remained unmatched.

By proportion, this clone is large. Mouse gene names and germline throughout. Coverage ceases 1 residue before the CDR3 finishes, and the germline J gene fills in the end. J is TRBJ2-7 and V is TRBV13-3; 9 bases match TRBD1. Germline lookup yields CDR1 NNHDY and CDR2 SYVADS. This CDR3 has 13 amino acids. J was trimmed by 6 bases and V by 6 bases; bases with no gene match: 7. The DNA read from the CDR3 is TGTGCCAGCACCCCGGGACAGGGAGGTGAACAGTAC. This translates into CASTPGQGGEQY. The entire CDR3 protein reads CASTPGQGGEQYF.

Comment on this clone: Gene names denote mouse genes. The CDR3 extends 1 residue past the end of the read, so its final part is completed from the germline J gene. The chain recombines TRBV4 with TRBJ2-5; 8 bases match TRBD1. V lost 4 bases and J lost 6; bases outside the gene matches: 6. The length of the CDR3 is 14 residues. Germline loops: CDR1 LGHDT, CDR2 YNNKQL (reference sequence). This CDR3 is CASSFLNRGDTQYF. The CDR3 DNA, read in part, is TGTGCCAGCAGCTTCCTCAACAGGGGGGACACCCAGTAC.

For this clone: The gene symbols are mouse symbols. The sequenced fragment ends 1 residue before the CDR3 boundary, so the rest is inferred from the germline J gene. The chain employs TRBV13-1 and TRBJ1-2; D gene ambiguous. The length of the CDR3 is 14 residues. Trimming took 7 bases from V and 0 from J, leaving 13 bases between them. Germline assignment: CDR1 NSHNY and CDR2 SYGAGN. The covered CDR3 bases are TGTGCCAGCGGTGCCTCCAAATCAAACTCCGACTACACC. Its translation is CASGASKSNSDYT. The full CDR3 is CASGASKSNSDYTF.